This T cell receptor beta chain was sequenced for a study of shared clonotypes between healthy human individuals. The protocol was immunoSEQ multiplex PCR, while the TCRdb copy is restricted to in-frame clones and leaves out a portion. The repertoire includes around 2,000,000 clones, about 95% of them detected once, and approximately 1% sits in the top ten. Positive CCR7 selection of CD45RO-negative cells yielded the naive CD8 cells, and terminally differentiated effector memory CD45RA+ cells were excluded. Every donor, a Caucasian adult, lived in Nashville, Tennessee. Comment on this clone: Its antigen is still unknown.

V gave up 1 base and J gave up 0 bases, with 1 base separating them. The germline gives CDR1 SQVTM, CDR2 ANQGSEA. There are 12 residues in the CDR3. Study-level points and caveats: The naive CD4 repertoires of a few donors were compared, and around 5% of clonotypes were shared. Memory subsets generally showed lower estimated richness than naive subsets. Against clonotypes common to all four donors, non-shared ones had lower generation probabilities.

Material: naive CD8+ T cells sorted from blood. This sequence was found in a young man in good health. V usage is TRBV29-1 and J usage is TRBJ1-3; D is undetermined. For the CDR3, the DNA is TGCAGCGTTGAAGTCTCTGGAAACACCATATATTTT. Translation gives CSVEVSGNTIYF.